The 22 T cell receptor beta chains below all came from one sample that was sequenced in a study of CD8+ T cells in alopecia areata. Sequencing used cDNA as its template, made by extracting RNA and reverse transcribing it. The table came from immunoSEQ multiplex PCR; TCRdb's copy has only in-frame clones and leaves some out. Here the sample spans 100,000 to 130,000 clones, 55% to 75% being singletons. Material: CD8+ T cells sorted from blood. These receptors originate from a human donor in good health.

The chain couples TRBV6-5 to TRBJ2-5; D is possibly TRBD1 or TRBD2 (6 bases each). Looked up from germline, CDR1 is MNHEY and CDR2 is SVGAGI. The CDR3 loop spans 15 amino acids. V was clipped by 0 bases and J by 2 bases, with 10 bases between them. The CDR3 DNA reads TGTGCCAGCAGTTACTCCCGGGGGCCTCAAGAGACCCAGTACTTC. As protein: CASSYSRGPQETQYF.

The V gene is TRBV13, the J gene TRBJ2-5; D uncertain. V was cut by 2 bases and J by 2 bases, with 9 bases left in between. This CDR3 has 14 residues. In germline, CDR1 is PRHDT, CDR2 FYEKMQ (reference sequence). CDR3 nucleotides: TGTGCCAGCAGCTTAAGTCCAAGGCAAGAGACCCAGTACTTC. Translation gives CASSLSPRQETQYF.

This clone was seen more than once but under ten times. The chain uses TRBV18 and TRBJ2-6, with 9 nucleotides matching TRBD1. CDR3 length: 19 amino acids. The germline V gene encodes CDR1 KGHSH and CDR2 LQKENI. J gave up 0 bases and V 4 bases, and 10 bases lay outside the gene matches. The CDR3 region is CASSRRDREWPSGANVLTF. The DNA for the CDR3 is TGTGCCAGCTCACGCCGGGACAGGGAGTGGCCCTCTGGGGCCAACGTCCTGACTTTC.

In nucleotides, the CDR3 is TGTGCCAGTAGTAGTTCTATGGCAGGTACTTACGAGCAGTACTTC. It yields the protein CASSSSMAGTYEQYF. This chain connects TRBV19 to TRBJ2-7; D uncertain. Germline V gene lookup returns CDR1 LNHDA and CDR2 SQIVND (reference sequence). Trimming stripped 4 bases from V and 4 bases from J, with 17 bases between. The CDR3 runs to 15 residues. Filled out from reference TRBV19 and TRBJ2-7, the complete variable domain reads DGGITQSPKYLFRKEGQNVTLSCEQNLNHDAMYWYRQDPGQGLRLIYYSQIVNDFQKGDIAEGYSVSREKKESFPLTVTSAQKNPTAFYLCASSSSMAGTYEQYFGPGTRLTVT.

This clone was picked up a small number of times. In DNA form, the CDR3 reads TGCAGCGTTTTGGGGATGATAGGCACCTATGGCTACACCTTC. This codes for CSVLGMIGTYGYTF. The rearrangement uses TRBV29-1 and TRBJ1-2; no clear D gene. Trimming stripped 5 bases from V and 4 bases from J, with 17 bases between. CDR3 length: 14 residues. Germline V lookup: CDR1 SQVTM, CDR2 ANQGSEA.

V usage is TRBV4-3 and J usage is TRBJ2-1; D unresolved. The V gene lost 0 bases and the J gene lost 6 bases, with 21 bases spanning the gap. Per the germline V gene, CDR1 is LGHNA and CDR2 is YSLEER. The length of the CDR3 is 18 residues. The CDR3 region is CASSQESYTFDSRNEQFF. CDR3 nucleotides: TGCGCCAGCAGCCAAGAATCCTACACGTTTGATTCTCGCAATGAGCAGTTCTTC.

Only one count was recorded for this clone. The rearrangement uses TRBV19 and TRBJ1-1, with a tentative D call TRBD1 (6 bases). V was trimmed by 4 bases and J by 4 bases, leaving 16 bases between them. The CDR3 runs 15 residues. Per the germline V gene, CDR1 is LNHDA and CDR2 is SQIVND (reference sequence). The CDR3 here is CASSTRTGISTEAFF. In DNA form, the CDR3 reads TGTGCCAGTAGTACCCGAACAGGGATTAGCACTGAAGCTTTCTTT.

V and J are TRBV10-1 and TRBJ2-1; D is ambiguous. The CDR3 is 15 residues long. Trimming removed 2 bases at V and 7 bases at J, with 15 bases between. CDR1 WNHNN and CDR2 SYGVQD come from the germline V gene (reference sequence). CDR3 nucleotides: TGCGCCAGCAGTGAGGGTACGTTGGGAAGGAATGAGCAGTTCTTC. This sequence encodes CASSEGTLGRNEQFF.

This clone was picked up a small number of times. V is TRBV28 and J is TRBJ2-1, with 10 bases aligning to TRBD2. The length of the CDR3 is 16 residues. V was pared by 3 bases and J by 0 bases, with 2 bases of the junction left unmatched. Germline CDR1 MDHEN, CDR2 SYDVKM. The CDR3 protein is CASSFLAGASYNEQFF. The CDR3 region has the DNA TGTGCCAGCAGTTTCCTAGCGGGGGCCTCCTACAATGAGCAGTTCTTC.

This clone was seen only a few times. The chain couples TRBV6-5 to TRBJ1-4, with TRBD1 matching over 7 bases. The CDR3 extends over 13 amino acids. With V trimmed by 7 bases and J by 7 bases, 6 bases remained unmatched. The germline V gene has CDR1 MNHEY and CDR2 SVGAGI. CDR3 nucleotides: TGTGCCAGCAAACAGGGGTGGGGTGAAAAACTGTTTTTT. It is translated as CASKQGWGEKLFF.

Regarding this clone: Mismatch with germline at one junction end may stem from a read error. The rearrangement links TRBV10-3 to TRBJ2-2, with D possibly TRBD1 on 6 matching bases. Per the germline V gene, CDR1 is ENHRY and CDR2 is SYGVKD. This CDR3 has 14 amino acids. CDR3 region: CASSEGAGARELFF. The CDR3 DNA reads as TGTGCCAGCAGTGAAGGGGCAGGGGCCAGGGAGCTGTTTTTT.

This clone appeared a few times. This chain uses TRBV4-1 with TRBJ2-1, with D possibly being TRBD1 or TRBD2 (5 bases each). The CDR3 length is 14 residues. V was shortened by 0 bases and J by 5 bases, with 8 bases between the two germline ends. Germline CDR1 reads MGHRA; CDR2 reads YSYEKL. The CDR3 region has the DNA TGCGCCAGCAGCCAAGAGTGGGGGAACAATGAGCAGTTCTTC. It is translated as CASSQEWGNNEQFF.

At least ten counts were recorded for this clone. CDR3 sequence (DNA): TGTGCCAGTGGAGCGGGGGGGACGACAGATACGCAGTATTTT. Its protein is CASGAGGTTDTQYF. The V gene is TRBV28, the J gene TRBJ2-3; 10 nucleotides line up with TRBD2. The CDR3 is 14 residues long. V lost 9 bases and J lost 3; bases outside the gene matches: 6. The germline V gene encodes CDR1 MDHEN and CDR2 SYDVKM.

This clone appeared a single time. V gene TRBV5-4 combines with J gene TRBJ1-6; no definite D call. CDR1 is SGHNT and CDR2 is YYREEE in the germline V gene (reference sequence). V was cut by 4 bases and J by 8 bases, with 7 bases left in between. The CDR3 is 12 residues long. CDR3 bases: TGTGCCAGCAGCAACTGGGATTCACCCCTCCACTTT. Residues: CASSNWDSPLHF.

V usage is TRBV6-1 and J usage is TRBJ2-3; TRBD1 matches 9 bases. The CDR3 sequence is 17 residues long. Germline V CDR1 and CDR2: MNHNS, SASEGT. The junction had 7 bases not matched to a gene; V was cut back by 1 base and J by 2 bases. This chain's CDR3 is CASSEGMGDRVTDTQYF. The DNA of the CDR3 is TGTGCCAGCAGTGAAGGGATGGGGGACAGGGTCACAGATACGCAGTATTTT.

The CDR3 here is CATEKSTSGRDTQYF. CDR3 DNA: TGTGCCACGGAAAAATCTACTAGCGGGCGGGATACGCAGTATTTT. This chain connects TRBV25-1 to TRBJ2-3, with 9 bases matching TRBD2. This CDR3 comprises 15 residues. Trimming took 10 bases from V and 6 from J; bases not matched to a gene: 14. Germline CDR1 and CDR2: MGHDK and SYGVNS.

V usage is TRBV2 and J usage is TRBJ2-7; D might be TRBD1 (5 bases). This CDR3 comprises 14 residues. Deletions cut 4 bases from V and 0 bases from J, with 10 bases between. CDR1 is SNHLY, CDR2 FYNNEI, per germline. DNA for the CDR3: TGTGCCAGCAGTGTCAGGGCGAGCTCCTACGAGCAGTACTTC. It yields the protein CASSVRASSYEQYF.

The V call is TRBV7-9, the J call TRBJ1-4, with D perhaps matching TRBD1 (5 bases). The V and J ends lost 3 bases and 7 bases respectively, with 15 bases between them. Germline CDR1 and CDR2: SEHNR and FQNEAQ (reference sequence). CDR3 size: 15 residues. Here the CDR3 DNA reads TGTGCCAGCAGCTTTGTGACAGTAAGCCTTGAAAAACTGTTTTTT. Its protein is CASSFVTVSLEKLFF.

J is TRBJ1-1 and V is TRBV30; D possibly corresponds to TRBD1 (5 bases). Germline assignment: CDR1 GTSNPN and CDR2 SVGIG (reference sequence). V was trimmed by 5 bases and J by 3 bases, leaving 19 bases between them. This CDR3 is 15 amino acids long. In DNA, the CDR3 is TGTGCCTGGGGCTGGGCCTATGGGGCGGACACTGAAGCTTTCTTT. Protein product: CAWGWAYGADTEAFF.

This sequence joins TRBV6-1 and TRBJ1-5, with D possibly matching TRBD1 (5 bases). The CDR3 runs to 15 residues. CDR1 is MNHNS, CDR2 SASEGT, per germline. V dropped 7 bases and J dropped 4 bases, with 17 bases sitting between them. The CDR3 loop is CASIGLPGRNQPQHF. CDR3 nucleotides: TGTGCCAGCATCGGGCTTCCAGGGAGGAATCAGCCCCAGCATTTT.

This chain joins TRBV13 and TRBJ2-5; the D is unclear. Germline CDR1 PRHDT, CDR2 FYEKMQ (reference sequence). Trimming pared 1 base from V and 5 bases from J, leaving 20 bases between. The CDR3 contains 17 residues. CDR3 sequence (DNA): TGTGCCAGCAGCTTAGTCCTTGGGGATGCGGAAGTGGAGACCCAGTACTTC. Encoded protein: CASSLVLGDAEVETQYF.

The chain has TRBV4-3 and TRBJ1-1; D unresolved. Germline loops: CDR1 LGHNA, CDR2 YSLEER. The CDR3 loop spans 13 amino acids. Trimming cost V 1 base and J 0 bases, with 3 bases left between them. CDR3 DNA sequence: TGCGCCAGCAGCCAAGTGGTGAACACTGAAGCTTTCTTT. Residues: CASSQVVNTEAFF.